These 15 T cell receptor beta chains were all obtained from the same sample, sequenced in a study of cytomegalovirus exposure and HLA in healthy donors. The PCR was carried out with 60 Vbeta primers and 13 Jbeta primers. Sequencing was performed with immunoSEQ multiplex PCR; in TCRdb, only in-frame clones are kept and a portion is missing. This repertoire includes over 30,000 clones. Sequenced sample: PBMCs. The receptor source for this set is a woman aged 40 to 49 in good health and CMV-seropositive.

This chain connects TRBV6-5 to TRBJ2-1; 11 nucleotides line up with TRBD2. The CDR3 loop spans 15 amino acids. CDR1 is MNHEY and CDR2 is SVGAGI in the germline V gene. J was trimmed by 2 bases and V by 4 bases; bases with no gene match: 1. The CDR3 region is CASSSTSGAYNEQFF. CDR3 bases: TGTGCCAGCAGTTCGACTAGCGGGGCCTACAATGAGCAGTTCTTC.

V gene TRBV27 combines with J gene TRBJ2-7; a possible D gene is TRBD1 (5 bases). V lost 2 bases and J 2 bases, leaving 10 bases between the germline ends. This CDR3 comprises 14 residues. Looked up from germline, CDR1 is MNHEY and CDR2 is SMNVEV (reference sequence). The CDR3 DNA follows: TGTGCCAGCAGTTTAGGCAGGGCGGCCTACGAGCAGTACTTC. Translating gives CASSLGRAAYEQYF.

CDR3: CASSSIQEPDTEAFF. The CDR3 nucleotides read TGTGCCAGCAGTTCTATACAGGAGCCGGACACTGAAGCTTTCTTT. The rearrangement links TRBV6-5 to TRBJ1-1; D is perhaps TRBD1 (5 bases). Germline V gene data show CDR1 as MNHEY and CDR2 as SVGAGI. This CDR3 region has 15 residues. V gave up 4 bases and J gave up 3 bases, with 15 bases separating them.

The chain links TRBV30 to TRBJ2-3; tentatively, D is TRBD2 (6 bases). The V gene lost 2 bases and the J gene lost 2 bases, with 17 bases spanning the gap. The CDR3 has 16 amino acids. Germline lookup yields CDR1 GTSNPN and CDR2 SVGIG (reference sequence). The DNA for the CDR3 is TGTGCCTGGAGTTTCGCCTTCGCGGGAAACACAGATACGCAGTATTTT. Protein sequence: CAWSFAFAGNTDTQYF.

The chain joins TRBV9 to TRBJ1-4, with 8 nucleotides matching TRBD1. CDR3 length equals 16 residues. J was trimmed by 1 base and V by 4 bases; bases with no gene match: 6. Germline CDR1 and CDR2: SGDLS and YYNGEE. CDR3 sequence (DNA): TGTGCCAGCAGCAGACGGACAGGGATAACTAATGAAAAACTGTTTTTT. Protein product: CASSRRTGITNEKLFF.

The J gene is TRBJ2-5, the V gene TRBV11-2, with TRBD2 as a possible D gene (6 bases). Trimming pared 5 bases from V and 3 bases from J, leaving 19 bases between. The CDR3 is 16 residues long. The germline V gene encodes CDR1 SGHAT and CDR2 FQNNGV. The chain's CDR3 is CASSDILRDFKETQYF. Here the CDR3 DNA reads TGTGCCAGCAGCGACATTCTACGGGACTTTAAAGAGACCCAGTACTTC.

The chain links TRBV6-1 to TRBJ2-5; 8 nucleotides agree with TRBD2. The CDR3 covers 15 residues. V lost 6 bases to trimming and J lost 5 bases; unmatched junction nucleotides: 11. Germline loops: CDR1 MNHNS, CDR2 SASEGT. The CDR3 DNA sequence: TGTGCCAGCAGATCGGCCGGGACTAGTGGGGAGACCCAGTACTTC. Its translation: CASRSAGTSGETQYF.

This rearrangement joins TRBV14 to TRBJ2-7, with TRBD2 as a possible D gene (5 bases). Germline assignment: CDR1 SGHDN and CDR2 FVKESK. CDR3 length: 15 residues. V was shortened by 2 bases and J by 3 bases, with 14 bases between the two germline ends. CDR3 amino acids: CASSQRWSSDYEQYF. Written as DNA, the CDR3 is TGTGCCAGCAGCCAACGGTGGAGTAGCGACTACGAGCAGTACTTC.

This sequence joins TRBV5-6 and TRBJ2-7, with 11 bases identical to TRBD1. This CDR3 has 16 amino acids. Germline V gene data show CDR1 as SGHDT and CDR2 as YYEEEE. The ends lost 0 bases at V and 3 bases at J; junction bases unmatched: 5. CDR3 DNA: TGTGCCAGCAGCTTGGGGGGGACAGGGGGGCTCTACGAGCAGTACTTC. Its protein is CASSLGGTGGLYEQYF. The variable domain in full, with the rest retrieved from reference TRBV5-6 and TRBJ2-7, is DAGVTQSPTHLIKTRGQQVTLRCSPKSGHDTVSWYQQALGQGPQFIFQYYEEEERQRGNFPDRFSGHQFPNYSSELNVNALLLGDSALYLCASSLGGTGGLYEQYFGPGTRLTVT.

The chain carries TRBV11-1 and TRBJ1-1, with a possible D match to TRBD1 (6 bases). V lost 2 bases and J lost 1, with 11 bases in between. Looked up from germline, CDR1 is SGHAT and CDR2 is FQDESV (reference sequence). The CDR3 is 15 residues long. The DNA for the CDR3 is TGTGCCAGCAGCTTACTGGACAGCTGGAACACTGAAGCTTTCTTT. Its protein product is CASSLLDSWNTEAFF.

J is TRBJ2-3 and V is TRBV18, with 7 bases aligning to TRBD2. V gave up 6 bases and J gave up 4 bases; unmatched junction bases: 7. The CDR3 is 14 residues long. The germline V gene has CDR1 KGHSH and CDR2 LQKENI. The CDR3 region has the DNA TGTGCCAGCTCGCGGGAGACGGGGTCAGATACGCAGTATTTT. It translates to CASSRETGSDTQYF.

V usage is TRBV30 and J usage is TRBJ2-5; 9 bases are a match to TRBD2. Germline CDR1 GTSNPN, CDR2 SVGIG (reference sequence). The CDR3 contains 15 residues. V gave up 3 bases and J gave up 7 bases; unmatched junction bases: 12. The CDR3 sequence: CAWSPGVSGSGTQYF. The CDR3 DNA follows: TGTGCCTGGAGCCCCGGGGTTAGCGGGAGTGGGACCCAGTACTTC.

J is TRBJ2-2 and V is TRBV7-9; 7 bases match TRBD1. V was clipped by 3 bases and J by 4 bases; unmatched bases: 8. This CDR3 is built from 16 residues. CDR1 is SEHNR and CDR2 is FQNEAQ in the germline V gene (reference sequence). Written as DNA, the CDR3 is TGTGCCAGCAGCTTCCCAGAAAGGGGGCGCACCGGGGAGCTGTTTTTT. This sequence encodes CASSFPERGRTGELFF.

The chain joins TRBV6-5 to TRBJ2-2; weak D call: TRBD1 (5 bases). Germline assignment: CDR1 MNHEY and CDR2 SVGAGI. This CDR3 has 15 residues. Trimming removed 2 bases from V and 3 bases from J, with 10 bases in between. The DNA of the CDR3 is TGTGCCAGCAGTTACAGGGGTTTGGACACCGGGGAGCTGTTTTTT. The encoded protein is CASSYRGLDTGELFF.

The chain recombines TRBV7-6 with TRBJ2-2, with D unresolved. The germline gives CDR1 SGHVS, CDR2 FNYEAQ. The germline V and J ends were trimmed by 4 bases and 0 bases, with 9 bases remaining between them. The CDR3 spans 15 residues. CDR3: CASSSTYSNTGELFF. In nucleotides, the CDR3 is TGTGCCAGCAGCTCCACGTACTCGAACACCGGGGAGCTGTTTTTT.